Listed below are T cell receptor beta chains from one sample, sequenced in a study of OX40 agonist ivuxolimab in advanced cancers. Clones were read by immunoSEQ multiplex PCR, and TCRdb kept only the in-frame ones, dropping some. The sample yields 30,000 or so clones, roughly 87% seen once. Here the sequenced sample was CD4+ or CD8+ T cells sorted from blood, taken in a trial of the OX40 agonist ivuxolimab. The source of these receptors is an adult with an advanced solid tumor such as melanoma, head and neck, liver or kidney cancer. Both conserved end residues are part of each CDR3. The order of the fields is CDR3 length, D gene, J gene, clone size, V gene, CDR3 protein, CDR3 DNA. A D gene is named only where the DNA matches it firmly. Rows give clone size only sometimes, using once, few, many, or a class for an expanded clone.

>19|TRBD1|TRBJ2-6|NA|TRBV10-2
CASRSRTGGPPSGANVLTF
TGCGCCAGCAGATCCAGGACAGGGGGCCCCCCTTCTGGGGCCAACGTCCTGACTTTC
>16|TRBD2|TRBJ2-2|NA|TRBV4-3
CASSQEGGRAVGELLF
TGCGCCAGCAGCCAAGAAGGCGGGAGGGCCGTCGGGGAGCTGCTTTTT
>15|NA|TRBJ1-6|NA|TRBV2
CASVVGRGNNSPLHF
TGTGCCAGCGTCGTTGGGAGGGGGAATAATTCACCCCTCCACTTT
>12|NA|TRBJ1-4|NA|TRBV6-6
CASSYSNEKLFF
TGTGCCAGCAGTTACTCGAATGAAAAACTGTTTTTT
>16|NA|TRBJ2-2|NA|TRBV7-9
CASSYSRDSFTGELFF
TGTGCCAGCAGCTACTCGCGGGACTCCTTCACCGGGGAGCTGTTTTTT
>15|TRBD2|TRBJ2-3|NA|TRBV5-1
CASSLAGGSTDTQYF
TGCGCCAGCAGCTTAGCGGGGGGGAGCACAGATACGCAGTATTTT
>13|NA|TRBJ2-3|NA|TRBV5-6
CASSLKGTDTQYF
TGTGCCAGCAGCTTGAAAGGAACAGATACGCAGTATTTT
>11|NA|TRBJ2-2|NA|TRBV18
CASSDTGELFF
TGTGCCAGCTCCGACACCGGGGAGCTGTTTTTT
>15|TRBD1|TRBJ1-2|NA|TRBV6-6
CASTSQGASPNGYTF
TGTGCCAGCACCTCACAGGGGGCTTCCCCTAATGGCTACACCTTC
>14|NA|TRBJ2-7|once|TRBV5-4
CASSLEGGTYEQYF
TGTGCCAGCAGCTTGGAAGGCGGAACCTACGAGCAGTACTTC
>14|NA|TRBJ2-7|NA|TRBV10-3
CAISESRRDYEQYF
TGTGCCATCAGTGAGTCGAGGCGGGACTACGAGCAGTACTTC
>13|NA|TRBJ1-2|NA|TRBV19
CASSPQANYGYTF
TGTGCCAGTAGTCCCCAGGCTAACTATGGCTACACCTTC
>17|NA|TRBJ2-7|NA|TRBV11-2
CASSLGGTQGMAYEQYF
TGTGCCAGCAGCTTGGGTGGGACCCAGGGCATGGCCTACGAGCAGTACTTC
>15|TRBD1|TRBJ2-7|NA|TRBV6-6
CASSYGQGAGYEQYF
TGTGCCAGCAGTTACGGACAGGGGGCTGGCTACGAGCAGTACTTC
>14|NA|TRBJ1-3|NA|TRBV5-6
CASSLIGSGMDIYF
TGTGCCAGCAGCTTGATAGGTTCAGGGATGGACATATATTTT
>15|NA|TRBJ2-7|NA|TRBV6-6
CASSYSAGKGYEQYF
TGTGCCAGCAGTTACTCGGCAGGGAAGGGGTACGAGCAGTACTTC
>16|NA|TRBJ2-2|NA|TRBV7-2
CASSLGVASNTGELFF
TGTGCCAGCAGCTTAGGCGTAGCGTCGAACACCGGGGAGCTGTTTTTT